A selection of T cell receptor beta chains follows, all from one sample in a study of T cell repertoires in aging, cancer and after chemotherapy. MiXCR, run by TCRdb on the multiplex PCR reads, gives a single entry per CDR3 protein. This table holds around 6,000 distinct CDR3 sequences, under 40% found once. Sequencing was performed on blood. All receptors come from a human donor with a blood cancer. CDR3s include the opening cysteine and the closing phenylalanine or tryptophan. A D gene is named only where the DNA matches it firmly. Some rows mark clone size as missing; the rest say once, few, many or name a class of expanded clone.

j_call: TRBJ2-5; d_call: .; clone_size: .; v_call: TRBV5-1; cdr3_nt: TGCGCCAGCAGCCCCCATGGACCCGACCAAGAGACCCAGTACTTC; cdr3_aa: CASSPHGPDQETQYF
j_call: TRBJ2-3; d_call: TRBD2; clone_size: .; v_call: TRBV12-3/TRBV12-4; cdr3_nt: TGTGCCAGCAGTTTAGGCCCCGGGACTAGCGGGAACACAGATACGCAGTATTTT; cdr3_aa: CASSLGPGTSGNTDTQYF
j_call: TRBJ1-1; d_call: TRBD1; clone_size: .; v_call: TRBV27; cdr3_nt: TGTGCCAGCAGTCCTTGGACAGGGGCGGGTGAAGCTTTCTTT; cdr3_aa: CASSPWTGAGEAFF
j_call: TRBJ1-1; d_call: TRBD1; clone_size: few; v_call: TRBV29-1; cdr3_nt: TGCAGCGGCCACAGGGGGCTGAACACTGAAGCTTTCTTT; cdr3_aa: CSGHRGLNTEAFF
j_call: TRBJ1-1; d_call: .; clone_size: .; v_call: TRBV29-1; cdr3_nt: TGCAGCGTTGAAGCTCTAGGGGCGGCCACTGAAGCTTTCTTT; cdr3_aa: CSVEALGAATEAFF
j_call: TRBJ2-5; d_call: .; clone_size: .; v_call: TRBV20-1; cdr3_nt: TGCAGTGCTACACGCTTACAGGGTCGGGGACAAGAGACCCAGTACTTC; cdr3_aa: CSATRLQGRGQETQYF
j_call: TRBJ2-2; d_call: .; clone_size: .; v_call: TRBV6-1; cdr3_nt: TGTGCCAGCAGCCCTGGGCGGCAGAACACCGGGGAGCTGTTTTTT; cdr3_aa: CASSPGRQNTGELFF
j_call: TRBJ1-1; d_call: .; clone_size: .; v_call: TRBV5-4; cdr3_nt: TGTGCCAGCAGCTTGAGACAGAACACTGAAGCTTTCTTT; cdr3_aa: CASSLRQNTEAFF
j_call: TRBJ2-7; d_call: .; clone_size: .; v_call: TRBV6-6; cdr3_nt: TGTGCCAGCAGTTACGCTCATCTTCGGGGCTCTACTGACTACGAGCAGTACTTC; cdr3_aa: CASSYAHLRGSTDYEQYF
j_call: TRBJ2-6; d_call: .; clone_size: medium-sized; v_call: TRBV12-3/TRBV12-4; cdr3_nt: TGTGCCAGCAGTTTACCGGGGGCTGGGGCCAACGTCCTGACTTTC; cdr3_aa: CASSLPGAGANVLTF
j_call: TRBJ2-1; d_call: .; clone_size: .; v_call: TRBV19; cdr3_nt: TGTGCCAGTAGAATGGGAACAGGGCCGCTTGGTAATGAGCAGTTCTTC; cdr3_aa: CASRMGTGPLGNEQFF
j_call: TRBJ2-7; d_call: TRBD1; clone_size: few; v_call: TRBV29-1; cdr3_nt: TGCAGCGTTGAAAGGTTGCGGACAGGGGGCTCCTACGAGCAGTACTTC; cdr3_aa: CSVERLRTGGSYEQYF
j_call: TRBJ2-7; d_call: .; clone_size: .; v_call: TRBV29-1; cdr3_nt: TGCAGCGTTGTAGGACGGGGGTGGAACACCTACGAGCAGTACTTC; cdr3_aa: CSVVGRGWNTYEQYF
j_call: TRBJ2-7; d_call: TRBD2; clone_size: .; v_call: TRBV20-1; cdr3_nt: TGCAGTGCTAGAGCCAGACTGGGGACTAGGCCCTACGAGCAGTACTTC; cdr3_aa: CSARARLGTRPYEQYF
j_call: TRBJ2-1; d_call: .; clone_size: .; v_call: TRBV6-6; cdr3_nt: TGTGCCAGCTCACCAGGGCCCACTAGTCGGAATGAGCAGTTCTTC; cdr3_aa: CASSPGPTSRNEQFF
j_call: TRBJ2-2; d_call: .; clone_size: .; v_call: TRBV25-1; cdr3_nt: TGTGCCAGCAGTGAGGTCAACAGGGCCGAGTACACCGGGGAGCTGTTTTTT; cdr3_aa: CASSEVNRAEYTGELFF
j_call: TRBJ2-2; d_call: .; clone_size: medium-sized; v_call: TRBV29-1; cdr3_nt: TGCAGCGTTACAACGGGATTCGACACCGGGGAGCTGTTTTTT; cdr3_aa: CSVTTGFDTGELFF
j_call: TRBJ2-3; d_call: .; clone_size: .; v_call: TRBV7-3; cdr3_nt: TGTGCCAGCACAATTCTAGGGAACACAGATACGCAGTATTTT; cdr3_aa: CASTILGNTDTQYF
j_call: TRBJ2-2; d_call: .; clone_size: .; v_call: TRBV5-1; cdr3_nt: TGCGCCAGCAGCTCTGCCCTGACAGGTGGTAACACCGGGGAGCTGTTTTTT; cdr3_aa: CASSSALTGGNTGELFF
j_call: TRBJ2-7; d_call: TRBD1; clone_size: .; v_call: TRBV5-6; cdr3_nt: TGCGCCAGCAGCTTCGATCGGGACAGAAAGTCCTACGAGCAGTACTTC; cdr3_aa: CASSFDRDRKSYEQYF
j_call: TRBJ1-2; d_call: .; clone_size: .; v_call: TRBV27; cdr3_nt: TGTGCCAGCAGTTTATCGCTGGGGACTCCCTATGGCTACACCTTC; cdr3_aa: CASSLSLGTPYGYTF
j_call: TRBJ1-2; d_call: .; clone_size: .; v_call: TRBV14; cdr3_nt: TGTGCCAGCAGCCTAGGATTTAACTATGGCTACACCTTC; cdr3_aa: CASSLGFNYGYTF
j_call: TRBJ1-1; d_call: .; clone_size: .; v_call: TRBV19; cdr3_nt: TGTGCCAGTAGTATAGGGGGACCGAACACTGAAGCTTTCTTT; cdr3_aa: CASSIGGPNTEAFF
j_call: TRBJ2-1; d_call: TRBD2; clone_size: .; v_call: TRBV6-2/TRBV6-3; cdr3_nt: TGTGCCAGCAGTTACTCGACTAGCGGGGTATACAATGAGCAGTTCTTC; cdr3_aa: CASSYSTSGVYNEQFF
j_call: TRBJ2-5; d_call: TRBD2; clone_size: .; v_call: TRBV29-1; cdr3_nt: TGCAGCGTTGAAGAATTGGGACTAGCGGGAGGTACAGAGACCCAGTACTTC; cdr3_aa: CSVEELGLAGGTETQYF
j_call: TRBJ1-1; d_call: .; clone_size: .; v_call: TRBV5-6; cdr3_nt: TGTGCCAGCAGCTTCAACGGGCGGACTGAAGCTTCCTTT; cdr3_aa: CASSFNGRTEASF
j_call: TRBJ2-7; d_call: .; clone_size: once; v_call: TRBV7-6; cdr3_nt: TGTGCCAGCAGCTTAGCGTCGGGGTCCGGATCCTACGAGCAGTACTTC; cdr3_aa: CASSLASGSGSYEQYF